This T cell receptor (beta chain) was documented in a study of blood T cell repertoires in COVID-19 (dated by TCRdb to the early 2020s). About the study as a whole: The collaborator samples originated in the United States, Italy and Spain and spanned the acute and convalescent phases of COVID-19. Nearly every sample came with metadata listing a de-identified subject ID, COVID-19 status, age in years and sex. Deeply sampled blood TCRbeta repertoires from subjects exposed to, actively infected with, or recovered from COVID-19 were included in the dataset. The material from the prospective study consisted of cDNA or gDNA derived from T cells, B-cell-depleted T cells, or PBMCs. Where HLA class I and class II types were available, the types were taken from metadata supplied by the sample provider, not from assay-based typing. Samples came from the ongoing ImmuneRACE study (first 160 participants) plus 1,254 subjects from 6 global collaborators. The repertoires were made available in a free public database intended to serve as a resource for research on the immune response to SARS-CoV-2. Results the study describes overall, beyond this receptor: The quantity of clinical and demographic metadata differed by source and by participant and was supplied without curation.

Taken from cysteine to phenylalanine, the CDR3 has 19 residues. The CDR3 DNA has 57 bases and is translated from base 1. The germline V gene gives CDR1 as MGHRA and CDR2 as YSYEKL. The junction shows trimming of 0 bases on V and 1 base on J, plus 19 bases between the germline ends. This clone occurred a few times. This clone's antigen is unknown. Per-base qualities were not stored, and no clone one base away is much larger. TCRbeta CDR3 regions were amplified from genomic DNA by means of the immunoSEQ Assay, a bias-controlled multiplex PCR. On the study's bioinformatics: Nucleated cell counts per sample were estimated from amplification of reference gene primers within the assay. To quantify the absolute abundance of each unique TCRbeta CDR3 rearrangement, sequence reads were collapsed and filtered. For each sample, productive Simpson clonality was calculated as the square root of Simpson's diversity index over productive rearrangements. Imported from immuneACCESS, the table was reduced by TCRdb to in-frame sequences with V and J called. These copies leave out some clones; in studies compared against another copy, an unresolved V gene accounts for under half, and the cause of the remainder is not known. For V, J and clone size, that table is used; D and trimming come from the DNA. The table for this sample lists roughly 370,000 clones; roughly 89% of them were counted only once. The ten largest clones take up 10% of the sample.

Participants in the prospective study were enrolled through a virtual design, were aged about 18 to 100 years, and lived in 24 United States geographic areas. In the prospective study, participants were assigned to cohorts based on the clinical history participants reported in a screening survey and a study questionnaire. Recovered participants in ImmuneRACE Cohort 3 were defined by two consecutive negative NP/OP PCR tests, clearance by a healthcare professional, or resolution of symptoms. Each participant in the prospective study had whole blood, serum and a nasopharyngeal or oropharyngeal swab collected by mobile phlebotomists. Additional blood draws and questionnaires over an approximately 2-month period could optionally be provided by prospective study participants. Before DNA extraction, blood samples from the prospective study were shipped at room temperature or frozen.

The sequenced sample was PBMCs or T cells enriched from blood (not recorded which). The chain is made from TRBV4-1 and TRBJ1-3; the D gene assignment is ambiguous. The TCR originated in a woman in her forties or fifties who had recovered from COVID-19. The CDR3 in this case is CASSQDMGPLTQSGNTIYF. At the DNA level, the sequence is TGCGCCAGCAGCCAAGATATGGGCCCCTTAACTCAGTCTGGAAACACCATATATTTT.